This T cell receptor beta chain was sequenced during a study of blood T cell repertoires in COVID-19. As for the study in general: Both acute and convalescent COVID-19 samples were obtained from the United States, Italy and Spain. T cells, B-cell-depleted T cells, or PBMCs supplied cDNA or gDNA.

Repertoires were generated with immunoSEQ multiplex PCR, while TCRdb's copy carries only in-frame clones and drops some. This sample carries 95,000 to 150,000 clones, around three quarters of them seen once, and the ten largest clones take under 20%. The CDR3 runs to 13 residues. Germline V CDR1 and CDR2: MNHEY, SMNVEV (reference sequence). V was trimmed by 3 bases and J by 7 bases, leaving 7 bases between them. This sequence joins TRBV27 and TRBJ1-6; D is ambiguous. Sample: peripheral blood. The receptor was derived from a man in his sixties with active or convalescent COVID-19. Here the CDR3 DNA reads TGTGCCAGCAGTTTTTCAGTCAATTCACCCCTCCACTTT. Its translation: CASSFSVNSPLHF.